A single sample gave rise to the 18 T cell receptor beta chains below, sequenced in a study of T cells expressing NK-cell markers (dated by TCRdb to the early 2020s). The method behind the library was 5' RACE. The sample was run on an Illumina HiSeq 2000. The reads underwent TCRdb reprocessing, giving one record for each CDR3 protein sequence and no DNA. The sample has roughly 430,000 distinct CDR3 sequences on record. Of the sample, 7.3% falls within the top ten clones. The source material was blood T cells: a sorted CD56 or NKG2C T cell subset, CD4+ or CD8+ T cells, or bulk PBMC T cells (not recorded which). These receptors came from a woman between 18 and 69 years old in good health.

This chain connects TRBV12-3 or TRBV12-4 to TRBJ2-5; TCRdb lists TRBD2, though no DNA is available to test this call. The CDR3 is made up of 14 amino acids. The CDR3 protein is CASTLGGTSGGQYF.

This sequence joins TRBV5-4 and TRBJ2-2. The V gene's germline CDR1 is SGHNT and CDR2 YYREEE (reference sequence). The CDR3 contains 12 residues. CDR3 in amino acids: CASSLKHEELFF.

The chain couples TRBV10-1 to TRBJ2-2; TCRdb picks TRBD1, but there is no DNA to check that call. There are 15 residues in the CDR3. Looked up from germline, CDR1 is WNHNN and CDR2 is SYGVQD (reference sequence). CDR3 loop: CASSVSWTGTGELFF.

The chain carries TRBV27 and TRBJ1-2; as DNA is missing, the TRBD1 call by TCRdb cannot be tested. Looked up from germline, CDR1 is MNHEY and CDR2 is SMNVEV (reference sequence). The length of the CDR3 is 15 residues. CDR3 region: CASSPGQGASYGYTF.

The rearrangement uses TRBV18 and TRBJ2-2; lacking DNA, the TRBD2 call made by TCRdb goes unchecked. The CDR3 spans 14 residues. Germline V gene data show CDR1 as KGHSH and CDR2 as LQKENI. The chain's CDR3 is CASLLAEKTGELFF.

V and J are TRBV5-1 and TRBJ2-3; the D call from TCRdb, TRBD2, cannot be confirmed without DNA. Germline V gives CDR1 SGHRS, CDR2 YFSETQ. The CDR3 totals 15 residues. The chain's CDR3 is CASSLESGGTDTQYF.

The V call is TRBV7-3, the J call TRBJ2-1; TCRdb names TRBD2, which stays unverified in the absence of DNA. Germline CDR1 reads SGHTA; CDR2 reads FQGTGA. The CDR3 totals 16 residues. The CDR3 here is CASSWGLAPLADEQFF.

This chain links TRBV3-1 with TRBJ2-1; no DNA is available, so the TRBD1 call from TCRdb remains unchecked. CDR1 is LGHDT, CDR2 YNNKEL, per germline (reference sequence). The CDR3 totals 13 residues. This chain's CDR3 is CASSQGAGVEQFF.

The chain combines TRBV10-3 with TRBJ1-5; TCRdb names TRBD1, which stays unverified in the absence of DNA. Germline V lookup: CDR1 ENHRY, CDR2 SYGVKD. This CDR3 is 15 amino acids long. The CDR3 here is CAISHGGQGHQPQHF.

J is TRBJ2-3 and V is TRBV2; the TRBD1 assignment by TCRdb is unverifiable without DNA. Looked up from germline, CDR1 is SNHLY and CDR2 is FYNNEI. The CDR3 is made up of 14 amino acids. The CDR3 loop reads CATLGAGGTDTQYF.

This chain links TRBV6-1 with TRBJ2-2. Germline CDR1 reads MNHNS; CDR2 reads SASEGT. CDR3 length equals 13 residues. The CDR3: CASSLISAGELFF.

The CDR3 sequence is CAWELVSGANVLTF. The rearrangement uses TRBV30 and TRBJ2-6. CDR3 length equals 14 residues. Germline CDR1 and CDR2: GTSNPN and SVGIG (reference sequence).

The chain employs TRBV5-4 and TRBJ2-7. From germline, CDR1 is SGHNT and CDR2 YYREEE (reference sequence). The CDR3 runs 14 residues. CDR3 in amino acids: CASSFLGTSYEQYF.

V is TRBV30 and J is TRBJ2-1. The CDR3 length is 13 residues. Germline V gene data show CDR1 as GTSNPN and CDR2 as SVGIG (reference sequence). CDR3 sequence: CAWSESGYNEQFF.

The chain has TRBV9 and TRBJ2-2; TCRdb calls TRBD2, which cannot be checked without DNA. Germline CDR1 reads SGDLS; CDR2 reads YYNGEE. The CDR3 covers 15 residues. This CDR3 reads CASSVRDSNTGELFF.

The V call is TRBV20-1, the J call TRBJ2-3; TCRdb picks TRBD2, but there is no DNA to check that call. This CDR3 has 14 residues. In germline, CDR1 is DFQATT, CDR2 SNEGSKA (reference sequence). The CDR3 here is CRAAGGPSTDTQYF.

This sequence joins TRBV7-8 and TRBJ2-1; TCRdb gives TRBD1 as the D gene, but with no DNA this cannot be confirmed. Per the germline V gene, CDR1 is SGHVS and CDR2 is FQNEAQ. This CDR3 comprises 16 residues. The CDR3 here is CASSLESGTPRRGQFF.

The chain carries TRBV20-1 and TRBJ2-5. CDR1 is DFQATT, CDR2 SNEGSKA, per germline (reference sequence). There are 14 residues in the CDR3. The CDR3 is CSARGSLAEETQYF.